Sequencing of this T cell receptor beta chain was carried out in a study of response to subunit inactivated influenza vaccine. Using its own MiXCR run on the RT-PCR reads, TCRdb lists one record per CDR3 protein. The sample contains about 780,000 distinct CDR3 sequences, 15% to 20% of which appear only once. This clonotype was found a few times. What it binds is not known. Study findings and constraints: Few additional T cells are recruited per seasonal influenza vaccination, authors suggested.

Sequencing used PBMCs from blood, obtained 4 to 6 days after vaccination. The origin of this receptor is a man aged 45 to 65 who received an inactivated influenza vaccine.

CDR3 nucleotides: TGTGCCAGCAGCCACTCTAGCACAGATACGCAGTATTTT. This gives the protein CASSHSSTDTQYF. The V call is TRBV3-1, the J call TRBJ2-3; D gene uncertain. This CDR3 comprises 13 residues. V was pared by 3 bases and J by 0 bases, with 4 bases between. In germline, CDR1 is LGHDT, CDR2 YNNKEL (reference sequence).